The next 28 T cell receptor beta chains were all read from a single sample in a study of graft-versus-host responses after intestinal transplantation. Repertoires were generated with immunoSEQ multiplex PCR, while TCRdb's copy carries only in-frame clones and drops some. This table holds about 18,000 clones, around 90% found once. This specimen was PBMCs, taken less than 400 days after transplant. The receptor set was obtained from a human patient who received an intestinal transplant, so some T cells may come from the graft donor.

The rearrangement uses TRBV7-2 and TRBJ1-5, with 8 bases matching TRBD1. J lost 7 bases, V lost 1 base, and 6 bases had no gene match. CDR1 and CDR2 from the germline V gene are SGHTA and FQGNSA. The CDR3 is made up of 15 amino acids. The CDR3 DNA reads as TGTGCCAGCAGCTTAGATCCAGGGGGCTGGCAGCCCCAGCATTTT. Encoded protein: CASSLDPGGWQPQHF.

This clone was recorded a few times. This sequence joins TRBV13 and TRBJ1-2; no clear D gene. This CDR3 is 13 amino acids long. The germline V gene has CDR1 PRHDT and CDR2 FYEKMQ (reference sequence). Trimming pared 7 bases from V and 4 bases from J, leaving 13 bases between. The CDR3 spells CASIQKGRYGYTF. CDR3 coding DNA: TGTGCCAGCATTCAGAAGGGCCGCTATGGCTACACCTTC.

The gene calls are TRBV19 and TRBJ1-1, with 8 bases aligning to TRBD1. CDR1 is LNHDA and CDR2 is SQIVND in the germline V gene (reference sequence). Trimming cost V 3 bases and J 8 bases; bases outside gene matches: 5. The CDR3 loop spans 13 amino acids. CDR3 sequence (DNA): TGTGCCAGTAGTATCGGACAGGGCGCCGAAGCTTTCTTT. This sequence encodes CASSIGQGAEAFF. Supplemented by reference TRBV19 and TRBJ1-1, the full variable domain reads DGGITQSPKYLFRKEGQNVTLSCEQNLNHDAMYWYRQDPGQGLRLIYYSQIVNDFQKGDIAEGYSVSREKKESFPLTVTSAQKNPTAFYLCASSIGQGAEAFFGQGTRLTVV.

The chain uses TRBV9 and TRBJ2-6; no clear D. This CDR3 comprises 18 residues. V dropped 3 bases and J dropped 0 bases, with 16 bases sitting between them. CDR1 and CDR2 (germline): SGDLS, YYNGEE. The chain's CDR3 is CASSESTVVTSGANVLTF. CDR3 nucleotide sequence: TGTGCCAGCAGCGAGAGTACGGTGGTTACCTCTGGGGCCAACGTCCTGACTTTC.

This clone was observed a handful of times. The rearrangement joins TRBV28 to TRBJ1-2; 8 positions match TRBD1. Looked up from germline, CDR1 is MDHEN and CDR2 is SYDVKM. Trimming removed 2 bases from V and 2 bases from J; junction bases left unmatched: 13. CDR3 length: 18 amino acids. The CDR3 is CASSLTGGTSLLNYGYTF. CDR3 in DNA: TGTGCCAGCAGTTTAACAGGGGGTACCTCACTTTTAAACTATGGCTACACCTTC.

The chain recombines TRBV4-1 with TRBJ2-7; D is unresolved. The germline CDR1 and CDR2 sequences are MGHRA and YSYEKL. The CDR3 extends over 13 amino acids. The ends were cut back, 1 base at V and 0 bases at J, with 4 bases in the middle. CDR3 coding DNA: TGCGCCAGCAGCCAAGGGGCCTCCTACGAGCAGTACTTC. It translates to CASSQGASYEQYF.

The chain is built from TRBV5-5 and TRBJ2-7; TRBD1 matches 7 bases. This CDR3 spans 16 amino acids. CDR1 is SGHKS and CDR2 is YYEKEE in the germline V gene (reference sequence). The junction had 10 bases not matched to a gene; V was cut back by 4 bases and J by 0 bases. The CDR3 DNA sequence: TGTGCCAGCAGCCCTACTTTCGACAGGGCCTCCTACGAGCAGTACTTC. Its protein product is CASSPTFDRASYEQYF.

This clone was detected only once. CDR3 nucleotide sequence: TGTGCCAGCAGTTCCGGACAGGGGGACCAGCCCCAGCATTTT. Residues: CASSSGQGDQPQHF. The chain is built from TRBV28 and TRBJ1-5, with TRBD1 identical over 10 bases. The CDR3 runs 14 residues. Trimming took 4 bases from V and 7 from J; bases not matched to a gene: 4. The germline gives CDR1 MDHEN, CDR2 SYDVKM.

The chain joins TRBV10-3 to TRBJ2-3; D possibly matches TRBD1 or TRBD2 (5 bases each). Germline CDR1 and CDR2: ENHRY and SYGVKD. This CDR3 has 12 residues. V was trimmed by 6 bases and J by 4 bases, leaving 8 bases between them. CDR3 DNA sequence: TGTGCCATCAGCGGGGCATCAGATACGCAGTATTTT. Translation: CAISGASDTQYF.

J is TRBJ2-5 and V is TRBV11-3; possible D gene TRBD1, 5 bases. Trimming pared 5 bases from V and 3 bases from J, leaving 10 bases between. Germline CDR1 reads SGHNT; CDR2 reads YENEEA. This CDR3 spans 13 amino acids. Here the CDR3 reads CASSLDSEETQYF. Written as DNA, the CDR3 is TGTGCCAGCAGCCTCGACAGCGAAGAGACCCAGTACTTC.

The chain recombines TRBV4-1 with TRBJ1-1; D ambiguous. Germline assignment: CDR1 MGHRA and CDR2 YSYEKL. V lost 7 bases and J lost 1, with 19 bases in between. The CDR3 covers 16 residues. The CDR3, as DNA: TGCGCCAGCACCTCAACTTTGGGTCCGGCGAACACTGAAGCTTTCTTT. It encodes CASTSTLGPANTEAFF.

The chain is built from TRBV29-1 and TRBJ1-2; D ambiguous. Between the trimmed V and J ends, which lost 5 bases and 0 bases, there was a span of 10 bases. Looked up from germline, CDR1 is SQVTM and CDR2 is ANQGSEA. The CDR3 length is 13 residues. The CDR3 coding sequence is TGCAGCGTTAGAGACTCCCCTAACTATGGCTACACCTTC. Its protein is CSVRDSPNYGYTF.

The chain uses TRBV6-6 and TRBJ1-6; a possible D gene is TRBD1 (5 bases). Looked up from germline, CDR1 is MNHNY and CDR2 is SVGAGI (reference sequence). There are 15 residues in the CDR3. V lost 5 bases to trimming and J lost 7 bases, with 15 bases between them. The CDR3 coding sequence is TGTGCCAGCAGTGCACGCTTCAGGGACAATTCACCCCTCCACTTT. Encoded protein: CASSARFRDNSPLHF.

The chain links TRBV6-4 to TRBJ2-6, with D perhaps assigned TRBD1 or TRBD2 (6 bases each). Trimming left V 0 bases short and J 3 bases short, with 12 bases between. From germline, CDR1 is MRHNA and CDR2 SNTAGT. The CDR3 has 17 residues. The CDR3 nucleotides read TGTGCCAGCAGTGACTCCGGGGGCGGGTATGGGGCCAACGTCCTGACTTTC. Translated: CASSDSGGGYGANVLTF.

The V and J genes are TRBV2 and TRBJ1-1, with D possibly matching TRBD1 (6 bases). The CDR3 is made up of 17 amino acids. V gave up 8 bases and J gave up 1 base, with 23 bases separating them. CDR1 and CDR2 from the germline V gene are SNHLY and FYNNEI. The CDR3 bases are TGTGCCAGCTCGACCGGGACATTGTTTGTTTCGAACACTGAAGCTTTCTTT. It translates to CASSTGTLFVSNTEAFF.

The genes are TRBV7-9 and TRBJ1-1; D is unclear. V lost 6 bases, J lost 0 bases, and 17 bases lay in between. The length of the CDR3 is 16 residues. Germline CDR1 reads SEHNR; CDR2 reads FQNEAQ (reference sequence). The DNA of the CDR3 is TGTGCCAGCAGTTCCTCTAGGCGGCCCATGAACACTGAAGCTTTCTTT. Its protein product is CASSSSRRPMNTEAFF.

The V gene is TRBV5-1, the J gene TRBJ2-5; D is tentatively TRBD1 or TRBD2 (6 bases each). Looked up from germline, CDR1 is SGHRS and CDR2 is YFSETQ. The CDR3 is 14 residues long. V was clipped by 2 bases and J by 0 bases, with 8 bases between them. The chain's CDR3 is CASSLGGYQETQYF. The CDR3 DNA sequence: TGCGCCAGCAGCTTAGGGGGGTACCAAGAGACCCAGTACTTC. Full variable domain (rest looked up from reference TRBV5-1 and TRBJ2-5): KAGVTQTPRYLIKTRGQQVTLSCSPISGHRSVSWYQQTPGQGLQFLFEYFSETQRNKGNFPGRFSGRQFSNSRSEMNVSTLELGDSALYLCASSLGGYQETQYFGPGTRLLVL.

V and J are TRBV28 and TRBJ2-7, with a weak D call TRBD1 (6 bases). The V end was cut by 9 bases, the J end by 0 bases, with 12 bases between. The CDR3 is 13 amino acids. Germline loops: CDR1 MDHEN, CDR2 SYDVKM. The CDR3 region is CASRTESSYEQYF. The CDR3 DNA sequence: TGTGCCAGTCGGACAGAAAGCTCCTACGAGCAGTACTTC.

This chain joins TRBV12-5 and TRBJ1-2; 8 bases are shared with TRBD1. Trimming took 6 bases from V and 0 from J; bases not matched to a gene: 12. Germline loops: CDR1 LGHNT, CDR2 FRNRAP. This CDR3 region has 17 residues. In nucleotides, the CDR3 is TGTGCTAGTGGCCTGCCTCTACAGGGGGAGTCTAACTATGGCTACACCTTC. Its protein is CASGLPLQGESNYGYTF. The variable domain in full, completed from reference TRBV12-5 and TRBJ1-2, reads DARVTQTPRHKVTEMGQEVTMRCQPILGHNTVFWYRQTMMQGLELLAYFRNRAPLDDSGMPKDRFSAEMPDATLATLKIQPSEPRDSAVYFCASGLPLQGESNYGYTFGSGTRLTVV.

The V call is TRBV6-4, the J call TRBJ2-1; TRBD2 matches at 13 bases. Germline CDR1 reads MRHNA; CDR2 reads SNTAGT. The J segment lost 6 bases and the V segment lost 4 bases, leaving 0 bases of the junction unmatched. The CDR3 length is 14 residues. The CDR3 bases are TGTGCCAGCAGTGGGACTAGCGGGAGCAATGAGCAGTTCTTC. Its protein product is CASSGTSGSNEQFF.

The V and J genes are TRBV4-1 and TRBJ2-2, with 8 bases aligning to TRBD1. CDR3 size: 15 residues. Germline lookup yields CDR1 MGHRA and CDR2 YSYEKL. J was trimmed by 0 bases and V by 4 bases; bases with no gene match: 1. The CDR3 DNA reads TGCGCCAGCAGCCGGACAGGGTCGAACACCGGGGAGCTGTTTTTT. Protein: CASSRTGSNTGELFF.

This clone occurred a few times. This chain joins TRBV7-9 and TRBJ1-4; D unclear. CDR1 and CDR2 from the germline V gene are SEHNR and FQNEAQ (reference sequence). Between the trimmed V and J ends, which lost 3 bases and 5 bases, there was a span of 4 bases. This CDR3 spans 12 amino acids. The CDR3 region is CASSFKNEKLFF. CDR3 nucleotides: TGTGCCAGCAGCTTTAAGAATGAAAAACTGTTTTTT.

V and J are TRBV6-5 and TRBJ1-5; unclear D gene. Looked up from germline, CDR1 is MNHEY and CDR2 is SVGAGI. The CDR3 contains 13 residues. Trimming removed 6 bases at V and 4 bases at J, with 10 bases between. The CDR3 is CASSPGRNQPQHF. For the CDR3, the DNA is TGTGCCAGCAGCCCAGGACGGAATCAGCCCCAGCATTTT.

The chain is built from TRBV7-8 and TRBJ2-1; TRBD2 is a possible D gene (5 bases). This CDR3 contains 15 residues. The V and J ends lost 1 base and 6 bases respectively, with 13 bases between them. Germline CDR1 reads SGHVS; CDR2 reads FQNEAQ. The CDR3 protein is CASSLELVGANEQFF. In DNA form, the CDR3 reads TGTGCCAGCAGCTTAGAACTAGTGGGAGCCAATGAGCAGTTCTTC. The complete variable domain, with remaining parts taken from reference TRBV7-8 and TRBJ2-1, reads GAGVSQSPRYKVAKRGQDVALRCDPISGHVSLFWYQQALGQGPEFLTYFQNEAQLDKSGLPSDRFFAERPEGSVSTLKIQRTQQEDSAVYLCASSLELVGANEQFFGPGTRLTVL.

For the CDR3, the DNA is TGTGCCAGCAAACAGGGACTAGCAAGCAATGAGCAGTTCTTC. Translation gives CASKQGLASNEQFF. The chain links TRBV6-1 to TRBJ2-1; 9 bases line up with TRBD2. The J segment lost 6 bases and the V segment lost 7 bases, leaving 7 bases of the junction unmatched. Germline loops: CDR1 MNHNS, CDR2 SASEGT. The CDR3 runs to 14 residues.

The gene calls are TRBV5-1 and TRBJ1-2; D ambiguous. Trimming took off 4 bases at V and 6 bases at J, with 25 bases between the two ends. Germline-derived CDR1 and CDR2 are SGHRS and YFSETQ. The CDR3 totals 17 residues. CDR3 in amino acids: CASSHLRGVEPLHGYTF. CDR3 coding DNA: TGCGCCAGCAGCCACCTGCGGGGAGTTGAGCCCCTTCATGGCTACACCTTC.

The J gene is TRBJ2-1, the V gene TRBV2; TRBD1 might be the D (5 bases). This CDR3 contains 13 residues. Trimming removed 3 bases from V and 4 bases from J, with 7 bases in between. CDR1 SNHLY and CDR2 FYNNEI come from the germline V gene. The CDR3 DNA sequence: TGTGCCAGCAGTGACAGGGTATACAATGAGCAGTTCTTC. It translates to CASSDRVYNEQFF.

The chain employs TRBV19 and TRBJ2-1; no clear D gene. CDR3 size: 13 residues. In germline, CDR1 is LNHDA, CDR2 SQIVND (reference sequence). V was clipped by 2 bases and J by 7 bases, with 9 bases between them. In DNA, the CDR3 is TGTGCCAGTAGTATATCCAGAACTAATGAGCAGTTCTTC. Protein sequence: CASSISRTNEQFF.